This T cell receptor (beta chain) was obtained from a study of shared clonotypes between healthy human individuals. Study results and limitations: Among non-shared clonotypes, generation probabilities were lower than among those shared by all four donors. Incomplete sequencing of sorted subsets was indicated by rarefaction despite large depth.

Looked up from germline, CDR1 is GTSNPN and CDR2 is SVGIG (reference sequence). V was clipped by 5 bases and J by 7 bases, with 8 bases between them. The CDR3 is made up of 10 amino acids. Method: immunoSEQ multiplex PCR; TCRdb's copy keeps in-frame clones and lacks some. Among about a million clones, roughly 80% were seen once, and the ten largest hold almost 0.9%. As concerns this clone: Antigen specificity is unknown.

Each donor was a Caucasian adult residing in Nashville, Tennessee. A CD45RA+ naive subset and a CD45RA-negative memory subset were split from CD4+ cells. The receptor's source is a man younger than 35 in good health. Some clones in this sample may be carry-over from other donors' samples. The rearrangement joins TRBV30 to TRBJ1-2; D remains unclear. The sequencing input was memory CD4+ T cells from PBMCs. As for subset: CD45RA-negative fraction. CDR3 residues: CAWGVLGYTF. The CDR3 bases are TGTGCCTGGGGAGTACTTGGCTACACCTTC.